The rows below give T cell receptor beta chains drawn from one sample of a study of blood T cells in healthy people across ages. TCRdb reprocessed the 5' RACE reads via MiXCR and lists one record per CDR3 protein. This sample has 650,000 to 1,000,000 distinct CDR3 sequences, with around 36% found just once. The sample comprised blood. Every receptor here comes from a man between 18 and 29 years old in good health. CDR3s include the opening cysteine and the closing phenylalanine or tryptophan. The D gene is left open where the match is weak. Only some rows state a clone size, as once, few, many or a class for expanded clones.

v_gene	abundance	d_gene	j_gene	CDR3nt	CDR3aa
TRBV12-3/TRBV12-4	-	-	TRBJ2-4	TGTGCCAGCAGTTTATCGGGAAGACTGAAAAACATTCAGTACTTC	CASSLSGRLKNIQYF
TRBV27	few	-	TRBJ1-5	TGTGCCAGCAGTTGGGGGTTTGGTCAGCCCCAGCATTTT	CASSWGFGQPQHF
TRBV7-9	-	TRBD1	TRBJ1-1	TGTGCCAGCAGCTTAGAGGTTGGACAGGGCGGCGAAGCTTTCTTT	CASSLEVGQGGEAFF
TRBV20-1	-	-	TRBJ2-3	TGCAGTGTCGTAGGGGAGGACACAGATACGCAGTATTTT	CSVVGEDTDTQYF
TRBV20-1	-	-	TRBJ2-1	TGCAGTGCCGACCGGGTCCTAAGCTCCTACAATGAGCAGTTCTTC	CSADRVLSSYNEQFF
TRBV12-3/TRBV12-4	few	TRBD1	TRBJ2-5	TGTGCCAGCAGTCGGGACAGGGGACAGAAAGAGACCCAGTACTTC	CASSRDRGQKETQYF
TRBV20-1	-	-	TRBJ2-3	TGCAGTGCAATTCCGGGTCCCCCTCTGCAGTATTTT	CSAIPGPPLQYF
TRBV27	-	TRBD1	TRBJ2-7	TGTGCCAGCAGTTTAGGGACAGGGGTACGCTACGAGCAGTACTTC	CASSLGTGVRYEQYF
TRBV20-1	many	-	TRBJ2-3	TGCAGTGCTAGAGAACTGAGCACAGATACGCAGTATTTT	CSARELSTDTQYF
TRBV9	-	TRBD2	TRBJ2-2	TGTGCCAGCAGCGATAGCGGGGGGGTAAATTCGGGCACCGGGGAGCTGTTTTTT	CASSDSGGVNSGTGELFF
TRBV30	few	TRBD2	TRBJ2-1	TGTGCCTGCTCCCGGGACTACCGCAGTGAGCAGTTCTTC	CACSRDYRSEQFF
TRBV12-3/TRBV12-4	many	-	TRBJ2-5	TGTGCCAGCAGTTTAGCTTCGGGGCGGGAGACCCAGTACTTC	CASSLASGRETQYF
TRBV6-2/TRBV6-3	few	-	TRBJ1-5	TGTGCCAGCAGCCCCACCCGATTTGATCAGCCCCAGCATTTT	CASSPTRFDQPQHF
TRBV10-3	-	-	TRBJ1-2	TGTGCCACGCTGGGGGGCTTAGACTATGGCTACACCTTC	CATLGGLDYGYTF
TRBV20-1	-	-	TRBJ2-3	TGCAGTGCAGGGACGGAACGTAGGACAGATACGCAGTATTTT	CSAGTERRTDTQYF
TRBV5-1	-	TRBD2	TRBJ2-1	TGCGCCAGCAGCCAATTTCTAGCGGGGGATTACAATGAGCAGTTCTTC	CASSQFLAGDYNEQFF
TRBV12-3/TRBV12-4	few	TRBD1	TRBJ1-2	TGTGCCAGCAGTGGACAGGGGATTGGCTACACCTTC	CASSGQGIGYTF
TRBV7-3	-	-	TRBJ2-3	TGTGCCAGCAGTCAAGAGAAGGGGAGCACAGATACGCAGTATTTT	CASSQEKGSTDTQYF
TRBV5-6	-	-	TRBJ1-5	TGTGCCAGCAGCTTCGGTCTTGGGGGTCGTAGCAATCAGCCCCAGCATTTT	CASSFGLGGRSNQPQHF
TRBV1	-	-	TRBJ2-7	TGCACCAGCAGCCACGATCGAGCGGTGGGCTACGAGCAGTACTTC	CTSSHDRAVGYEQYF
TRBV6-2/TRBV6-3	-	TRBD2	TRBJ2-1	TGTGCCAGCAGTGGGGGACTAGCGGGGGGGCCATCAAGTAATGAGCAGTTCTTC	CASSGGLAGGPSSNEQFF
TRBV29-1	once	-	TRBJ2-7	TGCAGCGTGGCTTCGGTACGGGGCTACGAGCAGTACTTC	CSVASVRGYEQYF
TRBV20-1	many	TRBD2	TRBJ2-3	TGCAGTGCTCGCGGAAGCGGGGAAACCACAGATACGCAGTATTTT	CSARGSGETTDTQYF
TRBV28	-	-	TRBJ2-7	TGTGCCAGCAGTTTAGACAGGATTACCTACGAGCAGTACTTC	CASSLDRITYEQYF
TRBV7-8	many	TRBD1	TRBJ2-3	TGTGCCAGCAGCTTAGAGGGACAGAGCACAGATACGCAGTATTTT	CASSLEGQSTDTQYF
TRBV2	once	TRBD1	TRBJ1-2	TGTGCCAGCAGGACGGACAGGGAAGTGAGCTACACCTTC	CASRTDREVSYTF
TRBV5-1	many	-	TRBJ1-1	TGCGCCAGCAGCTTGGGAGACGGGGGCCTCATGAACACTGAAGCTTTCTTT	CASSLGDGGLMNTEAFF
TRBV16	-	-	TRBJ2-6	TGTGCCAGCAGCCAAACAGGTGGGAACAGGCGGACTTTC	CASSQTGGNRRTF
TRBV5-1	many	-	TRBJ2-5	TGCGCCAGCAGCTTGGCGGTAGAAGAGACCCAGTACTTC	CASSLAVEETQYF
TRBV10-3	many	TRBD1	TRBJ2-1	TGTGCCATCAGTGACTCCAGGGGGCAGTCCTACAATGAGCAGTTCTTC	CAISDSRGQSYNEQFF
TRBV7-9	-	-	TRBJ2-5	TGTGCCAGCAGCCGTCGGGAAGTAGCGGAGACCCAGTACTTC	CASSRREVAETQYF
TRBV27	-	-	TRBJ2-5	TGTGCCAGCAGTTTAGCGAGGACAAAGGAAGAGACCCAGTACTTC	CASSLARTKEETQYF
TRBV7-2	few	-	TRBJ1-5	TGTGCCAGCAGCCCCAGCGGGCTAAATCAGCCCCAGCATTTT	CASSPSGLNQPQHF
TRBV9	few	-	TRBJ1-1	TGTGCCAGCAGCGTAGACTCAGAGTCCACTGAAGCTTTCTTT	CASSVDSESTEAFF
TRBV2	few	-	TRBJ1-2	TGTGCCACCCGTTTACGGGGAGTTTCTCTCCGTGGCTACACCTTC	CATRLRGVSLRGYTF
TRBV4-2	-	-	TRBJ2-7	TGTGCCAGCAGCCGAGAGGCGGGGGCCAGCTCCTACGAGCAGTACTTC	CASSREAGASSYEQYF
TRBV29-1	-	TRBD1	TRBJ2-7	TGCAGCGCTCGGGGGACAGGGCTAGAGCAGTACTTC	CSARGTGLEQYF
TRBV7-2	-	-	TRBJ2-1	TGTGCCAGCAGCTTTCGGATCTTGAACAATGAGCAGTTCTTC	CASSFRILNNEQFF
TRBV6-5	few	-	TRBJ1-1	TGTGCCAGCAGTTACTCGAATGGCAGGATGCAGGCTTTCTTT	CASSYSNGRMQAFF
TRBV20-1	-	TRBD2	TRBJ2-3	TGCAGTGCTCCCCGGGCGGGGGAGGCAGATACGCAGTATTTT	CSAPRAGEADTQYF
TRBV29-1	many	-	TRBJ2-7	TGCAGCGTTGTTTCAGACTCCTACGAGCAGTACTTC	CSVVSDSYEQYF
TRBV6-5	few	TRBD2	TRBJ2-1	TGTGCCAGCAGTTACAGTCCTAGCGGGGGCCCAGGGAACAATGAGCAGTTCTTC	CASSYSPSGGPGNNEQFF
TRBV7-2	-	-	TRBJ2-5	TGTGCCAGCAGCTTCAACAGGGAAGAGACCCAGTACTTC	CASSFNREETQYF
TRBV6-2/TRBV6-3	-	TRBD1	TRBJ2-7	TGTGCCAGCAGTCAGACAGGGGGCGCGGTAGCCTACGAGCAGTACTTC	CASSQTGGAVAYEQYF
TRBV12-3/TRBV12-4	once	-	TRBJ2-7	TGTGCCAGCGGCTTCCGTCCGGAGCAGTACTTC	CASGFRPEQYF
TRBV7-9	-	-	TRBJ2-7	TGTGCCAGCAGCTTATACAAGGAGAGCTCCTACGAGCAGTACTTC	CASSLYKESSYEQYF
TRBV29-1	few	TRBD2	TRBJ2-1	TGCAGCGTTGTAAGGTTAGCGGGGTTTGGTCAGGGAGAGCAGTTCTTC	CSVVRLAGFGQGEQFF
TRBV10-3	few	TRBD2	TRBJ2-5	TGTGCCATCAAGGCTAGCGGGGGGCACGGTGAGACCCAGTACTTC	CAIKASGGHGETQYF
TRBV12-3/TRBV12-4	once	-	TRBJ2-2	TGTGCCAGCAGTTCTGTGACCGGGGAGCTGTTTTTT	CASSSVTGELFF